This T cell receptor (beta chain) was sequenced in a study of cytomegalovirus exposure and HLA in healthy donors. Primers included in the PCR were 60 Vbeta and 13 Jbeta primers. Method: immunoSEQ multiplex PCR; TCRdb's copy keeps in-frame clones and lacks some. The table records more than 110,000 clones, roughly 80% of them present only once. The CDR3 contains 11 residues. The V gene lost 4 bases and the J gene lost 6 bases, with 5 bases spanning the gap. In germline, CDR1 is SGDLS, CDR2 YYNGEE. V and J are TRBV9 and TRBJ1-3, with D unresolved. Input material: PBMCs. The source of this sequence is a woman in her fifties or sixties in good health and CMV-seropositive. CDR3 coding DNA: TGTGCCAGCAGCAGAGAAAACACCATATATTTT. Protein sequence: CASSRENTIYF.